The clone carrying this T cell receptor beta chain was observed a single time. This sample is drawn from a study of blood T cell repertoires in COVID-19. The wider study: PBMCs, B-cell-depleted T cells, or T cells provided the cDNA or gDNA that made up the material.

V shed 3 bases and J shed 4 bases, with 9 bases lying between them. CDR3 length: 13 residues. Germline V lookup: CDR1 SGHAT, CDR2 FQNNGV. The data were produced by immunoSEQ multiplex PCR, yet TCRdb's version contains in-frame clones alone and is incomplete. The repertoire holds under 200,000 clones, with 87% as singletons. The sequence derives from a woman in her 70s with COVID-19, enrolled during active disease. The V and J genes are TRBV11-2 and TRBJ1-1; D is unclear. Sequenced material: peripheral blood. In nucleotides, the CDR3 is TGTGCCAGCAGCTTCTCGAGGGCCACTGAAGCTTTCTTT. It is translated as CASSFSRATEAFF.